This entry lists 17 T cell receptor beta chains sequenced from one sample in a study of monozygotic twins with inflammatory bowel disease. TCRdb re-called the 5' RACE reads and catalogs CDR3 proteins one per entry, DNA excluded. The specimen's table records 200,000 to 250,000 distinct CDR3 sequences. The sample was blood. All receptors derive from a human donor with ulcerative colitis or Crohn's disease, or a healthy co-twin of an affected twin (not recorded which).

The V and J genes are TRBV5-1 and TRBJ1-1; there is no DNA to check the TCRdb D call of TRBD1. The CDR3 consists of 13 residues. Germline CDR1 SGHRS, CDR2 YFSETQ. The CDR3 here is CASRRGQNTEAFF.

This sequence joins TRBV18 and TRBJ2-1; the TCRdb call, TRBD1, lacks DNA for checking. CDR1 KGHSH and CDR2 LQKENI come from the germline V gene. This CDR3 comprises 15 residues. CDR3 sequence: CASSPPGTGYGEQFF.

V gene TRBV5-1 combines with J gene TRBJ1-1; the TCRdb D gene call, TRBD1, has no DNA to confirm it. Looked up from germline, CDR1 is SGHRS and CDR2 is YFSETQ. There are 13 residues in the CDR3. The CDR3 loop reads CASSERTNTEAFF. The variable domain in full, completed from reference TRBV5-1 and TRBJ1-1, reads KAGVTQTPRYLIKTRGQQVTLSCSPISGHRSVSWYQQTPGQGLQFLFEYFSETQRNKGNFPGRFSGRQFSNSRSEMNVSTLELGDSALYLCASSERTNTEAFFGQGTRLTVV.

The chain carries TRBV29-1 and TRBJ2-6. Germline V gene data show CDR1 as SQVTM and CDR2 as ANQGSEA. CDR3 length: 13 amino acids. The CDR3 loop is CSVDGSGANVLTF.

V usage is TRBV7-2 and J usage is TRBJ1-2; TCRdb gives TRBD1 as the D gene, but with no DNA this cannot be confirmed. The germline V gene encodes CDR1 SGHTA and CDR2 FQGNSA. The CDR3 covers 11 residues. The CDR3 sequence: CASSLPGEDTF.

The chain joins TRBV9 to TRBJ2-5. There are 13 residues in the CDR3. Germline-derived CDR1 and CDR2 are SGDLS and YYNGEE. This CDR3 reads CASSVGVRETQYF. The entire variable domain, with the rest obtained from reference TRBV9 and TRBJ2-5, is as follows: DSGVTQTPKHLITATGQRVTLRCSPRSGDLSVYWYQQSLDQGLQFLIQYYNGEERAKGNILERFSAQQFPDLHSELNLSSLELGDSALYFCASSVGVRETQYFGPGTRLLVL.

This chain's CDR3 is CASSPREARTGELFF. The V and J genes are TRBV6-1 and TRBJ2-2; absent DNA, TCRdb's TRBD1 call cannot be checked. Germline loops: CDR1 MNHNS, CDR2 SASEGT. The CDR3 contains 15 residues.

The CDR3 loop reads CATSRAAASYEQYF. This chain links TRBV15 with TRBJ2-7. This CDR3 spans 14 amino acids. Germline CDR1 reads LNHNV; CDR2 reads YYDKDF (reference sequence).

This chain uses TRBV6-2 or TRBV6-3 with TRBJ2-5; TCRdb designates TRBD1, a call that cannot be tested without DNA. CDR1 is MNHEY, CDR2 SVGEGT, per germline. The CDR3 sequence is 15 residues long. The CDR3 is CASSYLGQNQETQYF.

This sequence joins TRBV7-9 and TRBJ1-6. The CDR3 loop spans 14 amino acids. Per the germline V gene, CDR1 is SEHNR and CDR2 is FQNEAQ (reference sequence). This CDR3 is CASPPRGDNSPLHF.

The CDR3 loop reads CASSFTLGSLTEAFF. J is TRBJ1-1 and V is TRBV25-1. Germline assignment: CDR1 MGHDK and CDR2 SYGVNS. This CDR3 is built from 15 residues.

The chain joins TRBV6-1 to TRBJ2-1; checking the TCRdb D call of TRBD2 is not possible without DNA. CDR1 and CDR2 from the germline V gene are MNHNS and SASEGT. The CDR3 is 15 amino acids. CDR3 sequence reads: CASKGLAGGENEQFF.

The rearrangement links TRBV10-3 to TRBJ1-5; TCRdb's assignment of TRBD1 cannot be checked, as there is no DNA. Germline loops: CDR1 ENHRY, CDR2 SYGVKD. CDR3 size: 14 residues. This CDR3 reads CAISAGAGNQPQHF.

The gene calls are TRBV11-1 and TRBJ2-5. This CDR3 comprises 14 residues. Germline values: CDR1 SGHAT, CDR2 FQDESV (reference sequence). CDR3 sequence: CASSSRMGQETQYF.

This chain uses TRBV5-1 with TRBJ2-3; the TRBD1 assignment by TCRdb is unverifiable without DNA. This CDR3 has 14 residues. CDR1 is SGHRS and CDR2 is YFSETQ in the germline V gene. This CDR3 reads CASSRGTGSDTQYF.

The rearrangement joins TRBV10-3 to TRBJ1-5; TCRdb indicates TRBD1, and absent DNA this call remains unverified. The CDR3 loop spans 12 amino acids. Germline V CDR1 and CDR2: ENHRY, SYGVKD. CDR3 loop: CAMGQVNQPQHF.

The chain carries TRBV20-1 and TRBJ1-6; TCRdb names TRBD1, which stays unverified in the absence of DNA. This CDR3 spans 13 amino acids. Germline values: CDR1 DFQATT, CDR2 SNEGSKA (reference sequence). CDR3 in amino acids: CSAYRVYNSPLHF.